The rows below give T cell receptor beta chains drawn from one sample of a study of PD-L1 blockade in urothelial cancer. Clones were sequenced by immunoSEQ multiplex PCR, and TCRdb holds only the in-frame ones, with some missing. The top ten hold around 4% of the sample, which has 90,000 to 130,000 clones, about 91% seen once. The material sequenced was PBMCs, taken around atezolizumab (anti-PD-L1) treatment. The receptor source for this set is a man between 60 and 70 years old with urothelial cancer. Both conserved end residues are part of each CDR3. A D gene is named only where the DNA matches it firmly. Size is omitted from some rows. Given values are once, few, many or a class for expanded clones.

V: TRBV4-1; J: TRBJ2-5; D: .; size: .; DNA: TGCGCCAGCAGCCAAGTTAGTGGGGGGAAAGAGACCCAGTACTTC; CDR3: CASSQVSGGKETQYF
V: TRBV4-1; J: TRBJ1-1; D: .; size: .; DNA: TGCGCCAGCAGCCAAGATTTAGGAGGACGTGGCACTGAAGCTTTCTTT; CDR3: CASSQDLGGRGTEAFF
V: TRBV19; J: TRBJ2-3; D: .; size: .; DNA: TGTGCCAGTAGTGCACGAGAAGGGGGTACGCAGTATTTT; CDR3: CASSAREGGTQYF
V: TRBV21-1; J: TRBJ1-2; D: .; size: few; DNA: TGTGCCAGCAGCAAAACAGGATCACCCTATGGCTACACCTTC; CDR3: CASSKTGSPYGYTF
V: TRBV5-6; J: TRBJ2-7; D: .; size: .; DNA: TGTGCCAGCAGCTTGGGCCAGAAGTACGAGCAGTACTTC; CDR3: CASSLGQKYEQYF
V: TRBV2; J: TRBJ2-5; D: TRBD2; size: .; DNA: TGTGCCAGCAGTTTAACTAGCGGGGGGGAAGAGACCCAGTACTTC; CDR3: CASSLTSGGEETQYF
V: TRBV5-1; J: TRBJ1-6; D: .; size: .; DNA: TGCGCCAGCAGCATCAACAGGGATGGCTCACCCCTCCACTTT; CDR3: CASSINRDGSPLHF
V: TRBV2; J: TRBJ1-1; D: TRBD1; size: .; DNA: TGTGCCAGCAGACGCCCGGGACAGGGACCGATGAACACTGAAGCTTTCTTT; CDR3: CASRRPGQGPMNTEAFF
V: TRBV19; J: TRBJ1-2; D: .; size: .; DNA: TGTGCCAGTAGTCTAGGAGGATCTAACTATGGCTACACCTTC; CDR3: CASSLGGSNYGYTF
V: TRBV10-3; J: TRBJ2-1; D: .; size: .; DNA: TGTGCCATCAGTGAGTCTAACTACAATGAGCAGTTCTTC; CDR3: CAISESNYNEQFF
V: TRBV7-2; J: TRBJ1-2; D: .; size: .; DNA: TGTGCCAGCAGCATCGGACACCGGAACTATGGCTACACCTTC; CDR3: CASSIGHRNYGYTF
V: TRBV7-2; J: TRBJ2-3; D: TRBD2; size: once; DNA: TGTGCCAGCAGCTTAGGTGTCGGTTCCGGGAGGATAGATACGCAGTATTTT; CDR3: CASSLGVGSGRIDTQYF
V: TRBV19; J: TRBJ2-1; D: .; size: once; DNA: TGTGCCAGTAGCGCACAGGACAGCTCCTACAATGAGCAGTTCTTC; CDR3: CASSAQDSSYNEQFF
V: TRBV6-5; J: TRBJ2-3; D: TRBD1; size: .; DNA: TGTGCCAGCAGTACAACAGGGGGCTCAGATACGCAGTATTTT; CDR3: CASSTTGGSDTQYF
V: TRBV19; J: TRBJ2-1; D: TRBD2; size: .; DNA: TGTGCCAGTAGTATAGATCGGGTGGGAGGGAGGAATGAGCAGTTCTTC; CDR3: CASSIDRVGGRNEQFF
V: TRBV7-9; J: TRBJ2-7; D: .; size: .; DNA: TGTGCCAGCAGCCCCGGGACTCTCGACTACGAGCAGTACTTC; CDR3: CASSPGTLDYEQYF
V: TRBV7-9; J: TRBJ2-3; D: TRBD2; size: .; DNA: TGTGCCAGCAGCCGGATTAGCGGGGGGGCCTCAGATACGCAGTATTTT; CDR3: CASSRISGGASDTQYF
V: TRBV10-3; J: TRBJ2-5; D: .; size: .; DNA: TGTGCCATCAGTGAGGGGTCTCTCATGGGCGGGGAGACCCAGTACTTC; CDR3: CAISEGSLMGGETQYF
V: TRBV7-6; J: TRBJ2-5; D: .; size: once; DNA: TGTGCCAGCAGCGCAAGCTGGCGAGGGGAGACCCAGTACTTC; CDR3: CASSASWRGETQYF
V: TRBV7-2; J: TRBJ2-2; D: .; size: .; DNA: TGTGCCAGCAGCTTAGCAGGGGCGGCCGGGGAGCTGTTTTTT; CDR3: CASSLAGAAGELFF
V: TRBV19; J: TRBJ1-1; D: .; size: .; DNA: TGTGCCAGTAGTATAATAGGGGACACTGAAGCTTTCTTT; CDR3: CASSIIGDTEAFF
V: TRBV19; J: TRBJ2-1; D: .; size: .; DNA: TGTGCCAGTAGTGTAAAACAGGGAAGCGAGCAGTTCTTC; CDR3: CASSVKQGSEQFF
V: TRBV4-1; J: TRBJ1-3; D: .; size: .; DNA: TGCGCCAGCAGCCAACGGGAGCCGGGCACCATATATTTT; CDR3: CASSQREPGTIYF